These 18 T cell receptor beta chains came from one sample sequenced in a study of regulatory T cells in long-lasting Graves disease. Time point denoted: persistent/refractory GD, antithyroid drugs over 5 years with positive TRAb. PBMCs were the source of the RNA used for TCR sequencing. Construction of TCR beta libraries relied on iRepertoire HTBI primers and on Arm-PCR targeting CDR3 regions. Each CDR3 protein gets one entry after TCRdb re-called the multiplex PCR reads with MiXCR. The data show roughly 400,000 distinct CDR3 sequences, under 25% seen once. Specimen: peripheral blood mononuclear cells (PBMCs), collected when the disease was refractory, from a patient treated with antithyroid drugs. These receptors were taken from a female donor with Graves disease.

The CDR3 DNA follows: TGTGCCAGCTCACCGCGGGACAGGGGAGTTGGTCAGCCCCAGCATTTT. It yields the protein CASSPRDRGVGQPQHF. The chain couples TRBV18 to TRBJ1-5, with 10 bases fitting TRBD1. The CDR3 has 16 amino acids. J gave up 6 bases and V 3 bases, and 8 bases lay outside the gene matches. Germline lookup yields CDR1 KGHSH and CDR2 LQKENI.

This clonotype was seen at least ten times. The chain recombines TRBV27 with TRBJ2-7; TRBD2 agrees at 15 bases. The CDR3 contains 14 residues. The ends lost 10 bases at V and 3 bases at J; junction bases unmatched: 4. Germline loops: CDR1 MNHEY, CDR2 SMNVEV (reference sequence). CDR3 sequence (DNA): TGTGCCACCGGGACTAGCGGGAGGTTCTACGAGCAGTACTTC. Translated, it gives CATGTSGRFYEQYF.

This clonotype was found a few times. The V and J genes are TRBV12-3 or TRBV12-4 and TRBJ2-1, with TRBD2 identical over 7 bases. This CDR3 has 16 residues. V shed 5 bases, J shed 6 bases, and the junction held 13 bases outside the gene matches. DNA of the CDR3: TGTGCCAGCAGTGCCCAGCGGCTAGCGGCAACCAATGAGCAGTTCTTC. It is translated as CASSAQRLAATNEQFF.

The sample holds many counts of this clonotype. This rearrangement joins TRBV6-1 to TRBJ2-7; 7 nucleotides line up with TRBD1. V shed 1 base and J 0 bases; nucleotides not matched to a gene: 3. Germline assignment: CDR1 MNHNS and CDR2 SASEGT. The CDR3 sequence is 15 residues long. The CDR3 here is CASSEGQGYSYEQYF. The CDR3 DNA is TGTGCCAGCAGTGAAGGACAGGGCTACTCCTACGAGCAGTACTTC.

This clonotype came up a few times. The chain combines TRBV4-1 with TRBJ2-5, with TRBD2 matching 10 bases. J was trimmed by 5 bases and V by 2 bases; bases with no gene match: 8. Per germline, CDR1 MGHRA and CDR2 YSYEKL. This CDR3 is built from 16 residues. In DNA form, the CDR3 reads TGCGCCAGCAGCCAACCGGGACTAGCGTCCTCCGAGACCCAGTACTTC. Amino acid sequence: CASSQPGLASSETQYF.

The CDR3 DNA reads as TGTGCCACCGTACACCAAGCCACAGATACGCAGTATTTT. Translating it yields CATVHQATDTQYF. This chain joins TRBV28 and TRBJ2-3; unclear D gene. Trimming shortened V by 10 bases and J by 2 bases, and 13 bases separated the two germline ends. The CDR3 has 13 amino acids. The germline V gene has CDR1 MDHEN and CDR2 SYDVKM.

The sample holds many counts of this clonotype. V is TRBV5-4 and J is TRBJ2-5; D not resolved. V was cut by 4 bases and J by 5 bases, with 18 bases left in between. Germline CDR1 is SGHNT and CDR2 is YYREEE (reference sequence). The CDR3 loop spans 15 amino acids. The CDR3, as DNA: TGTGCCAGCAGCCCGGGCTCCACGAGGTGGGAGACCCAGTACTTC. Its translation is CASSPGSTRWETQYF.

The rearrangement joins TRBV24-1 to TRBJ2-7; 9 positions agree with TRBD1. Germline V gives CDR1 KGHDR, CDR2 SFDVKD. CDR3 length: 16 residues. Trimming took 3 bases from V and 5 from J; bases not matched to a gene: 10. The CDR3 DNA is TGTGCCACCAGTGATACCCGGGGACAGGGTGAGGACGAGCAGTACTTC. Its translation is CATSDTRGQGEDEQYF.

This clonotype appeared a few times. The V and J genes are TRBV7-3 and TRBJ2-1; D uncertain. V was shortened by 3 bases and J by 0 bases, with 3 bases between the two germline ends. Germline V gives CDR1 SGHTA, CDR2 FQGTGA. There are 13 residues in the CDR3. Here the CDR3 reads CASSLASYNEQFF. In nucleotides, the CDR3 is TGTGCCAGCAGCTTGGCCTCCTACAATGAGCAGTTCTTC.

The CDR3 is CASSQGAGLANSPLHF. The CDR3 bases are TGTGCCAGCAGCCAAGGGGCGGGTCTAGCTAATTCACCCCTCCACTTT. The chain carries TRBV3-1 and TRBJ1-6; D gene ambiguous. With 1 base removed from V and 6 bases from J, the gap between germline ends came to 13 bases. The CDR3 contains 16 residues. Germline V CDR1 and CDR2: LGHDT, YNNKEL (reference sequence).

There are many counts of this clonotype. This chain uses TRBV28 with TRBJ2-5, with D possibly being TRBD2 (7 bases). V dropped 5 bases and J dropped 4 bases, with 20 bases sitting between them. Per the germline V gene, CDR1 is MDHEN and CDR2 is SYDVKM. The CDR3 extends over 16 amino acids. The CDR3 loop is CASSVFGGRMGETQYF. The CDR3 region has the DNA TGTGCCAGCAGTGTGTTCGGGGGGCGTATGGGAGAGACCCAGTACTTC. Full variable domain (rest looked up from reference TRBV28 and TRBJ2-5): DVKVTQSSRYLVKRTGEKVFLECVQDMDHENMFWYRQDPGLGLRLIYFSYDVKMKEKGDIPEGYSVSREKKERFSLILESASTNQTSMYLCASSVFGGRMGETQYFGPGTRLLVL.

In its sample, this clonotype was seen many times. The chain joins TRBV5-8 to TRBJ2-4; D is possibly TRBD1 or TRBD2 (6 bases each). Trimming left V 3 bases short and J 8 bases short, with 18 bases between. Germline CDR1 SGHTS, CDR2 YDEGEE. CDR3 length equals 15 residues. Here the CDR3 reads CASSSGGTRGHIQYF. The CDR3 bases are TGTGCCAGCAGCTCGGGCGGGACCAGGGGCCACATTCAGTACTTC.

The rearrangement links TRBV5-1 to TRBJ1-2; possible D gene TRBD1, 6 bases. Germline CDR1 SGHRS, CDR2 YFSETQ. V gave up 7 bases and J gave up 4 bases, with 14 bases separating them. The CDR3 is made up of 13 amino acids. In nucleotides, the CDR3 is TGCGCCAGCCGGGACACCAGAGGCTATGGCTACACCTTC. The encoded protein is CASRDTRGYGYTF. Together with reference TRBV5-1 and TRBJ1-2, the CDR3 gives the full variable domain: KAGVTQTPRYLIKTRGQQVTLSCSPISGHRSVSWYQQTPGQGLQFLFEYFSETQRNKGNFPGRFSGRQFSNSRSEMNVSTLELGDSALYLCASRDTRGYGYTFGSGTRLTVV.

This clonotype has a handful of counts. The chain joins TRBV24-1 to TRBJ1-3; possibly TRBD1 for D (5 bases). This CDR3 region has 14 residues. V was clipped by 9 bases and J by 0 bases, with 11 bases between them. Germline V gene data show CDR1 as KGHDR and CDR2 as SFDVKD. The CDR3 bases are TGTGCCACCCGACAGCAAAACTCTGGAAACACCATATATTTT. It encodes CATRQQNSGNTIYF.

The sample holds many counts of this clonotype. The chain's CDR3 is CASSLQGAVETQYF. CDR3 nucleotides: TGTGCCAGCAGTTTGCAGGGGGCAGTTGAGACCCAGTACTTC. The rearrangement joins TRBV12-3 or TRBV12-4 to TRBJ2-5, with 8 bases matching TRBD1. The CDR3 extends over 14 amino acids. J was trimmed by 5 bases and V by 3 bases; bases with no gene match: 5.

This clonotype was counted at least ten times. This chain connects TRBV28 to TRBJ2-2; D might be TRBD2 (6 bases). This CDR3 has 15 residues. In germline, CDR1 is MDHEN, CDR2 SYDVKM. With 3 bases removed from V and 1 base from J, the gap between germline ends came to 9 bases. The CDR3, as DNA: TGTGCCAGCAGTTTGGGCGGGAAGAACACCGGGGAGCTGTTTTTT. It codes for CASSLGGKNTGELFF.

This chain uses TRBV6-1 with TRBJ2-1; 7 nucleotides agree with TRBD2. Trimming removed 8 bases from V and 1 base from J; junction bases left unmatched: 8. CDR3 size: 15 residues. Per the germline V gene, CDR1 is MNHNS and CDR2 is SASEGT. CDR3: CASGREVGSYNEQFF. The CDR3 nucleotides read TGTGCCAGCGGACGGGAGGTCGGATCCTACAATGAGCAGTTCTTC.

This clonotype was counted between two and nine times. V and J are TRBV10-1 and TRBJ2-6, with D uncertain. The V and J ends lost 0 bases and 0 bases respectively, with 12 bases between them. The CDR3 loop spans 18 amino acids. Germline CDR1 and CDR2: WNHNN and SYGVQD (reference sequence). CDR3 residues: CASSESYSPNSGANVLTF. CDR3 nucleotides: TGCGCCAGCAGTGAGTCTTACAGCCCTAACTCTGGGGCCAACGTCCTGACTTTC.